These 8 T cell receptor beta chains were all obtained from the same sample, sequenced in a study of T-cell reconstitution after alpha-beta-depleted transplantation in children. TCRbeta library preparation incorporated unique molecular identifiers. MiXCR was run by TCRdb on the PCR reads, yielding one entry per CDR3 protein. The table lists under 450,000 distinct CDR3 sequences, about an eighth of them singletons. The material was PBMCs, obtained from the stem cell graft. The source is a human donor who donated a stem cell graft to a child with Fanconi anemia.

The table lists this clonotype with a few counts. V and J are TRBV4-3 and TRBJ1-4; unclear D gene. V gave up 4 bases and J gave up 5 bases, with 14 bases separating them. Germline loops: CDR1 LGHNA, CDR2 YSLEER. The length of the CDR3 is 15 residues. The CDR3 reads CASSLLPTNNEKLFF. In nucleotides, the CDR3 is TGCGCCAGCAGCCTTTTACCCACTAACAATGAAAAACTGTTTTTT.

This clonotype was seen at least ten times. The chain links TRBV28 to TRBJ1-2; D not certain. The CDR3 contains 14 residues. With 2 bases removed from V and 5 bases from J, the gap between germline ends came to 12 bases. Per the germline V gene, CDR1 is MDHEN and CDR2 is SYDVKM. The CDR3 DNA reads TGTGCCAGCAGTTTAATTTCGGGAGAATATGGCTACACCTTC. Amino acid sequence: CASSLISGEYGYTF.

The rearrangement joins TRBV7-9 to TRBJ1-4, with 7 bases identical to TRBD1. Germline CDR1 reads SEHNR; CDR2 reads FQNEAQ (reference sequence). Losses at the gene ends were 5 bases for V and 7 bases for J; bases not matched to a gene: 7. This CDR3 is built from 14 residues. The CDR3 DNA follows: TGTGCCAGCAGCCCCGGAGGGGGCCGTGAAAAACTGTTTTTT. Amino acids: CASSPGGGREKLFF.

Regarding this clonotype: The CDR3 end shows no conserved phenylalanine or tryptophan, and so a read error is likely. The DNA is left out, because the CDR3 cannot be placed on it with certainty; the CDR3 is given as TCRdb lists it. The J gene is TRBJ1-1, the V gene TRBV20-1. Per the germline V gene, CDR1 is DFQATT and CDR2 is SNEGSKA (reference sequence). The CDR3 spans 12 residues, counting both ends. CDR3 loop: CSAREASGASYI.

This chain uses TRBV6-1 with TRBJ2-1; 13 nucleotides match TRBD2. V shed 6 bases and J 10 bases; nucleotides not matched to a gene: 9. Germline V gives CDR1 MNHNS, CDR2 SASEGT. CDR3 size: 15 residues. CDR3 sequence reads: CASSRLAGGFREQFF. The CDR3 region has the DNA TGTGCCAGCAGCCGACTAGCGGGGGGCTTCAGGGAGCAGTTCTTC.

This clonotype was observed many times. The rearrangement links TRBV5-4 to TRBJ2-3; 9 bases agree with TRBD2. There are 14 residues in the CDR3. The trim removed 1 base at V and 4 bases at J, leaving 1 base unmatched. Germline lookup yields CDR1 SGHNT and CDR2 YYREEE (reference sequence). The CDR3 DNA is TGTGCCAGCAGCTTGCTAGCGGGGTCAGATACGCAGTATTTT. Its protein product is CASSLLAGSDTQYF.

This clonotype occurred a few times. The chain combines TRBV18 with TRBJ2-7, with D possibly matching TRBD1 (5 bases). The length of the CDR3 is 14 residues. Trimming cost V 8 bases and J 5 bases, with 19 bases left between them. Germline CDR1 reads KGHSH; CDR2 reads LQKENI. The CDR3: CASRSGQEADEQYF. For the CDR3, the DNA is TGTGCCAGCCGGTCTGGACAAGAAGCAGACGAGCAGTACTTC.

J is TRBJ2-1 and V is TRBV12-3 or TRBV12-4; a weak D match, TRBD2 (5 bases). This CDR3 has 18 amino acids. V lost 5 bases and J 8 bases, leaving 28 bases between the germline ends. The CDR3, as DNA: TGTGCCAGCAGTATATTTAGGATTTCGGGGTATATTGTCGATGAGCAGTTCTTC. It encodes CASSIFRISGYIVDEQFF.